This entry describes one T cell receptor (beta chain). The data were obtained in a study of blood T cells in healthy people across ages. A J-beta primer mix and a sample-barcoded 5' primer were used in a second PCR of about 7 to 12 cycles. TCRdb itself ran the 5' RACE reads through MiXCR, one entry per CDR3 protein. The sample yields roughly 1.5 million distinct CDR3 sequences, under 55% seen once. The germline CDR1 and CDR2 sequences are MDHEN and SYDVKM. The CDR3 covers 14 residues. V was pared by 7 bases and J by 6 bases, with 18 bases between. The receptor was derived from a young woman in good health. The V gene is TRBV28, the J gene TRBJ1-1, with D possibly being TRBD1 (6 bases). The source material was blood. The CDR3 nucleotides read TGTGCCAGCACCGATAGAGGGGGGGCGGCTGAAGCTTTCTTT. Translated: CASTDRGGAAEAFF.